This T cell receptor (beta chain) was documented in a study of neoadjuvant anti-PD-1 for oral cavity cancer (dated by TCRdb to the early 2020s). Looking at the study overall: Three to four biweekly doses of nivolumab at 3 mg/kg were mostly administered to patients before curative-intent surgical resection. The parent correlative cohort had around 11 patients and a response rate of over 25%. Patients without progression received a fourth nivolumab dose around day 43 and underwent definitive surgical resection on days 50-56. Under RECIST 1.1, a patient counted as a responder if showing complete response, partial response or stable disease, and as a non-responder if showing progression. The paper's findings and limits, for the study overall: Only a few patients per response group were included in the TCR analyses, and the authors called for validation in larger cohorts. A higher pretreatment blood Treg/Th17 ratio correlated with both higher pretreatment blood TCRbeta clonality and lower post-treatment tumor TCRbeta clonality. Within PBMCs, T cell clonality (Gini index) was significantly higher in non-responders than responders after neoadjuvant nivolumab.

The time point label, as the study defines it: after neoadjuvant nivolumab, at surgical resection. Patients had been newly diagnosed with stage II-IVA oral cavity squamous cell carcinoma, and no prior systemic or radiation treatment had been given to the patients. The cohort consisted of patients with HPV-negative, locally advanced oral cavity squamous cell carcinoma. Peripheral blood mononuclear cells were analyzed directly and were not maintained or expanded in culture. The samples were drawn from a longitudinal correlative study tied to a single-arm phase II trial testing neoadjuvant nivolumab in oral cavity squamous cell carcinoma. Subject-matched pre- and post-treatment PBMCs and tumors from three responders and three non-responders underwent genomic DNA-based TCRbeta sequencing. Peripheral blood mononuclear cells were drawn once before nivolumab treatment and a second time after treatment, when surgery took place. Genomic DNA was isolated from PBMCs using the Maxwell RSC DNA from Cells kit.

From its cysteine to its phenylalanine, the CDR3 spans 15 amino acids. The sequence is cut down to CDR3 DNA, 45 bases in frame from base 1. V loses 5 bases, J loses 0 bases, and the germline ends lie 12 bases apart. CDR1 and CDR2, looked up from the germline V gene (reference sequence), are LNHDA and SQIVND. In the case of this clone: Its antigen remains undetermined. One base away there is no much larger clone; base qualities are not given.

For deep sequencing, each PBMC sample was run in six replicates, with libraries mostly built from approximately 520 ng of input genomic DNA. Following the manufacturer's instructions, the team built TCRbeta libraries using the immunoSEQ hsTCRbeta kit. An Illumina NovaSeq 6000 S4 flow cell was used to sequence the final libraries, which had first been combined to 3 nM. As for how the authors treated the data: Raw data preprocessing and quality control were performed with the immunoSEQ Analyzer. The analysis was limited to productive rearrangements, and each clonotype was defined by a unique CDR3 amino acid sequence. Repertoire clonality was estimated as the Gini-Simpson index, which was computed with the R package tcR. Student's t test was used to compare Gini indices, while Pearson correlation assessed associations with tumor size change. Entries here come from immuneACCESS through TCRdb and include only in-frame sequences with V and J called. Some clones fail to appear in such tables; in the studies checked, an unresolved V gene covers under half of the shortfall, and the cause of the remainder is unknown. V and J calls and clone size are those listed in that table; D and trimming were worked out from the DNA. Across this sample there are about 9,500 clones, with just over 65% seen only once. The ten biggest clones cover less than 5.5% of the sample.

This material consisted of PBMCs, taken after nivolumab (anti-PD-1) treatment. The TCR was taken from a person between 40 and 79 years old with oral cavity squamous cell carcinoma. The rearrangement joined TRBV19 to TRBJ2-3, with no reliable assignment of the D segment. The base sequence is TGTGCCAGTAGTCCCGATGGCTCTAGCACAGATACGCAGTATTTT. Translated, it reads CASSPDGSSTDTQYF.